This section outlines one T cell receptor beta chain sequence together with its context. The source of the sample is a study of technical replicates of blood from several donors. This CDR3 contains 16 residues. The V gene lost 3 bases and the J gene lost 0 bases, with 12 bases spanning the gap. Per the germline V gene, CDR1 is LNHNV and CDR2 is YYDKDF (reference sequence). Sequenced by immunoSEQ multiplex PCR; TCRdb stores in-frame clones only, minus some. The sample includes 15,000 to 20,000 clones, 85% to 90% of them seen just once. This chain links TRBV15 with TRBJ1-5, with a weak D call TRBD1 (6 bases). Sequencing input: PBMCs. This TCR derives from a human donor in good health. The CDR3 region has the DNA TGTGCCACCAGCAGTGGTGGACAGAGTAGCAATCAGCCCCAGCATTTT. This translates into CATSSGGQSSNQPQHF.